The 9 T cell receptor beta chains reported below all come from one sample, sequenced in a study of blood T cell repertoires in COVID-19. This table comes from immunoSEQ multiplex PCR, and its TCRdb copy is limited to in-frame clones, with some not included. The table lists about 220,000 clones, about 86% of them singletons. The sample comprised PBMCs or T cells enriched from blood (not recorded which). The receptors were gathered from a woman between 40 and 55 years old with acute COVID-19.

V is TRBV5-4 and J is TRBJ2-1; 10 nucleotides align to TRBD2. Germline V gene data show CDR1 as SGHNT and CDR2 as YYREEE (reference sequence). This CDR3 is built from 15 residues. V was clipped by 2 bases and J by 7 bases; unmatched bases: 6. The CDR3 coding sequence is TGTGCCAGCAGCTTAGAAGCGGGGGGGTGGAATGAGCAGTTCTTC. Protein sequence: CASSLEAGGWNEQFF.

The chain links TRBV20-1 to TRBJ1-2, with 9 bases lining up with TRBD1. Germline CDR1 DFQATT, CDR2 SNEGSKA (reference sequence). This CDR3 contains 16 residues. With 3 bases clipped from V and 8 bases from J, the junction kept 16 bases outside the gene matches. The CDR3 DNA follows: TGCAGTGCTAGTTTGGGACAGGGAGCTCTGACCGGCGGCTACACCTTC. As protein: CSASLGQGALTGGYTF.

This chain's CDR3 is CASSADTYNEQFF. The CDR3 region has the DNA TGTGCCAGCAGCGCGGACACTTACAATGAGCAGTTCTTC. The rearrangement uses TRBV7-2 and TRBJ2-1, with a possible D match to TRBD1 (5 bases). This CDR3 spans 13 amino acids. Germline V gives CDR1 SGHTA, CDR2 FQGNSA. Trimming took off 5 bases at V and 4 bases at J, with 9 bases between the two ends.

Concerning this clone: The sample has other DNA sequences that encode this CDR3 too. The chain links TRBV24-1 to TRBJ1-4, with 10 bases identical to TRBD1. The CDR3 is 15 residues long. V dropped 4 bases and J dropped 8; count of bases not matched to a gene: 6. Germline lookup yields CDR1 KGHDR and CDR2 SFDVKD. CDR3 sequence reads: CATSEAGTGDEKLFF. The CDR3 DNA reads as TGTGCCACCAGTGAAGCCGGGACAGGGGACGAAAAACTGTTTTTT.

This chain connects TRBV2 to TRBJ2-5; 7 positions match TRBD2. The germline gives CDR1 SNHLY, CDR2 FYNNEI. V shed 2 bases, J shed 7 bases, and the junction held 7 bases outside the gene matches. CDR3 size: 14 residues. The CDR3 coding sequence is TGTGCCAGCAGTGAACGCGGGAGTGGGAGGACCCAGTACTTC. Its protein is CASSERGSGRTQYF.

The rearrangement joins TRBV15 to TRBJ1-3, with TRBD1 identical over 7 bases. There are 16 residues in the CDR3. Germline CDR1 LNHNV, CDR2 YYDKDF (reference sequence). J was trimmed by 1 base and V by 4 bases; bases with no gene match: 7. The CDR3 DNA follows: TGTGCCACCAGCACCTACAGGGGTTCTTCTGGAAACACCATATATTTT. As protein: CATSTYRGSSGNTIYF.

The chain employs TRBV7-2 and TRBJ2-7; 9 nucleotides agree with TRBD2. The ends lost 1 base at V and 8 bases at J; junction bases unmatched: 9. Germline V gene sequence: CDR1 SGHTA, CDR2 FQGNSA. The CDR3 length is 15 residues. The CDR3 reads CASSLVAGGADKQYF. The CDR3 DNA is TGTGCCAGCAGCTTAGTGGCGGGGGGGGCTGACAAGCAGTACTTC.

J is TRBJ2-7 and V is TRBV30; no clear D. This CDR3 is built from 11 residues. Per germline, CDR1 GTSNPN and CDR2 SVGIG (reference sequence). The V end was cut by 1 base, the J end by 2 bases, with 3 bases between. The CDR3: CAWSGTYEQYF. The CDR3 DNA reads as TGTGCCTGGAGTGGTACCTACGAGCAGTACTTC.

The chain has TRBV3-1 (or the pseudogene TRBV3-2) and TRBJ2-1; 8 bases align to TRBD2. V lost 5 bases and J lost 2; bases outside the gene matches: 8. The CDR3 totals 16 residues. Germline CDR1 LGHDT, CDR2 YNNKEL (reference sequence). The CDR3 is CASSSVAGRAYNEQFF. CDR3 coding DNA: TGTGCCAGCAGCTCAGTAGCGGGAAGGGCCTACAATGAGCAGTTCTTC.